These 8 T cell receptor beta chains share one sample of origin, sequenced in a study of post-analysis software for immune sequencing data. Study results and limitations: There were five or six TRBV segments more frequent in patients than controls, and TRBV5-6, TRBV5-1 and TRBV20-1 were among them.

For these TCRs, the target antigens are not known. Researchers reported that TCR beta cDNA libraries carried unique molecular identifiers. MiXCR was run by TCRdb on the PCR reads, yielding one entry per CDR3 protein. In the table there are 600,000 to 700,000 distinct CDR3 sequences, over 45% of which are singletons. The specimen sequenced was blood. The receptors were gathered from a girl under 10 years old with multiple sclerosis.

Regarding this clonotype: Sequence at one end of the junction differs from germline and may be a read error. CDR3 sequence: CSSSPRTPNYGYTF. DNA for the CDR3: TGTTCCAGCAGCCCGAGGACACCTAACTATGGCTACACCTTC. This rearrangement joins TRBV7-9 to TRBJ1-2; possible D gene TRBD1, 5 bases. The CDR3 has 14 amino acids. CDR1 SEHNR and CDR2 FQNEAQ come from the germline V gene (reference sequence).

This clonotype was detected only a few times. The CDR3 is CSAGTSGTHNEQFF. In DNA form, the CDR3 reads TGCAGTGCCGGAACTAGCGGGACCCACAATGAGCAGTTCTTC. The rearrangement joins TRBV20-1 to TRBJ2-1, with 10 bases matching TRBD2. CDR3 size: 14 residues. V shed 6 bases, J shed 5 bases, and the junction held 7 bases outside the gene matches. Germline V lookup: CDR1 DFQATT, CDR2 SNEGSKA (reference sequence).

The CDR3 loop is CASSLPGPQWSYEQYF. CDR3 bases: TGTGCCAGCAGTTTACCGGGACCCCAGTGGTCCTACGAGCAGTACTTC. The chain employs TRBV12-3 or TRBV12-4 and TRBJ2-7; D could derive from TRBD1 or TRBD2 (5 bases each). With 2 bases removed from V and 1 base from J, the gap between germline ends came to 15 bases. The CDR3 loop spans 16 amino acids.

The chain uses TRBV7-7 and TRBJ2-7; 11 bases align to TRBD1. The better agreement between TRBJ2-5 and the DNA end casts doubt on the J call. Germline values: CDR1 SSHAT, CDR2 FNYEAQ (reference sequence). The CDR3 has 15 amino acids. The CDR3 DNA follows: TGTGCCAGCAGCCTGAAGGGACAGGGGGAAGAGACCCAGTACTTC. This translates into CASSLKGQGEETQYF.

The chain joins TRBV3-1 to TRBJ2-4; 7 bases agree with TRBD1. The CDR3 covers 15 residues. Per the germline V gene, CDR1 is LGHDT and CDR2 is YNNKEL (reference sequence). After removal of 1 base from V and 13 bases from J, the junction contained 13 bases not matched to a gene. In DNA form, the CDR3 reads TGTGCCAGCAGCCAAGGCTTTTCCGGGACAGCGGACCAGTACTTC. Translation: CASSQGFSGTADQYF. The whole variable domain, filled in from reference TRBV3-1 and TRBJ2-4, reads DTAVSQTPKYLVTQMGNDKSIKCEQNLGHDTMYWYKQDSKKFLKIMFSYNNKELIINETVPNRFSPKSPDKAHLNLHINSLELGDSAVYFCASSQGFSGTADQYFGAGTRLSVL.

This rearrangement joins TRBV20-1 to TRBJ2-5; a possible D gene is TRBD2 (5 bases). The CDR3 length is 13 residues. Between the trimmed V and J ends, which lost 0 bases and 7 bases, there was a span of 12 bases. CDR1 is DFQATT and CDR2 is SNEGSKA in the germline V gene (reference sequence). CDR3 loop: CSARDRRFGTQYF. The CDR3 region has the DNA TGCAGTGCTAGAGATAGGAGGTTCGGGACCCAGTACTTC.

This clonotype was seen a handful of times. This chain links TRBV7-6 with TRBJ2-3; 8 positions match TRBD1. V lost 3 bases to trimming and J lost 1 base; unmatched junction nucleotides: 3. The CDR3 spans 15 residues. CDR1 and CDR2 (germline): SGHVS, FNYEAQ. CDR3 in DNA: TGTGCCAGCAGCTTGGGACAGGCTGGCACAGATACGCAGTATTTT. Its protein is CASSLGQAGTDTQYF.

In this sample, this clonotype turned up a few times. This sequence joins TRBV20-1 and TRBJ2-3; a weak D match, TRBD1 (6 bases). The CDR3 totals 14 residues. Trimming removed 6 bases at V and 0 bases at J, with 13 bases between. Germline V lookup: CDR1 DFQATT, CDR2 SNEGSKA (reference sequence). This CDR3 is CSAAWGPSTDTQYF. The CDR3 bases are TGCAGTGCCGCCTGGGGGCCCAGCACAGATACGCAGTATTTT.